This passage covers 21 T cell receptor beta chains from one sample sequenced in a study of blood T cell repertoires in COVID-19. TCRdb's table, derived via immunoSEQ multiplex PCR, lists solely in-frame clones and lacks some. This sample carries over 130,000 clones, roughly 85% of them seen once, and the ten largest clones take around 3.2%. The specimen sequenced was peripheral blood. Receptors were obtained from a man in his fifties or sixties with acute or convalescent COVID-19.

The genes are TRBV7-2 and TRBJ1-4; possibly TRBD1 for D (5 bases). Trimming took off 1 base at V and 4 bases at J, with 7 bases between the two ends. The CDR3 sequence is 14 residues long. Germline lookup yields CDR1 SGHTA and CDR2 FQGNSA. The CDR3 region is CASSLGGGNEKLFF. As DNA, the CDR3 is TGTGCCAGCAGCTTAGGGGGGGGTAATGAAAAACTGTTTTTT.

The CDR3 region is CASSQTGGNYGYTF. The CDR3 DNA sequence: TGTGCCAGCTCACAGACAGGGGGTAACTATGGCTACACCTTC. The rearrangement joins TRBV18 to TRBJ1-2, with TRBD1 identical over 9 bases. The CDR3 covers 14 residues. The ends lost 4 bases at V and 1 base at J; junction bases unmatched: 1. CDR1 is KGHSH, CDR2 LQKENI, per germline. The entire variable domain, with the rest obtained from reference TRBV18 and TRBJ1-2, is as follows: NAGVMQNPRHLVRRRGQEARLRCSPMKGHSHVYWYRQLPEEGLKFMVYLQKENIIDESGMPKERFSAEFPKEGPSILRIQQVVRGDSAAYFCASSQTGGNYGYTFGSGTRLTVV.

CDR3 sequence reads: CASSQARRGTGNQPQHF. CDR3 in DNA: TGTGCCAGCAGCCAAGCACGCCGTGGGACAGGTAATCAGCCCCAGCATTTT. This sequence joins TRBV3-1 (or the pseudogene TRBV3-2) and TRBJ1-5, with 8 bases lining up with TRBD1. CDR1 is LGHDT, CDR2 YNNKEL, per germline (reference sequence). After removal of 1 base from V and 4 bases from J, the junction contained 9 bases not matched to a gene. CDR3 size: 17 residues.

The V and J genes are TRBV25-1 and TRBJ2-7, with TRBD1 matching 9 bases. After removal of 2 bases from V and 3 bases from J, the junction contained 11 bases not matched to a gene. Germline V gene sequence: CDR1 MGHDK, CDR2 SYGVNS. The CDR3 sequence is 17 residues long. CDR3 nucleotide sequence: TGTGCCAGCAGTGAACCACCGGGACAGGGCCCCCTCTACGAGCAGTACTTC. Encoded protein: CASSEPPGQGPLYEQYF.

The chain carries TRBV18 and TRBJ1-4; D is ambiguous. V lost 7 bases, J lost 0 bases, and 12 bases lay in between. In germline, CDR1 is KGHSH, CDR2 LQKENI. CDR3 length: 15 residues. CDR3 sequence: CASCDRGSTNEKLFF. CDR3 bases: TGTGCCAGCTGTGACCGGGGTTCAACTAATGAAAAACTGTTTTTT.

This chain links TRBV6-2 or TRBV6-3 with TRBJ2-2; no reliable D call. There are 15 residues in the CDR3. Germline values: CDR1 MNHEY, CDR2 SVGEGT. Trimming shortened V by 3 bases and J by 7 bases, and 15 bases separated the two germline ends. CDR3 DNA: TGTGCCAGCAGTTATTATGTTGGTAGAAACGGGGAGCTGTTTTTT. Amino acid sequence: CASSYYVGRNGELFF.

The chain joins TRBV11-3 to TRBJ1-1; 9 bases agree with TRBD1. The CDR3 extends over 14 amino acids. Unmatched junction bases numbered 6, after V lost 5 bases and J lost 5 bases. From germline, CDR1 is SGHNT and CDR2 YENEEA. This chain's CDR3 is CASSVRQGETEAFF. DNA of the CDR3: TGTGCCAGCAGCGTAAGACAGGGGGAGACTGAAGCTTTCTTT.

The chain recombines TRBV11-3 with TRBJ2-1; 9 nucleotides agree with TRBD2. The V gene end was trimmed by 1 base and the J gene end by 4 bases; junction bases not matched to a gene: 5. The CDR3 totals 16 residues. Germline-derived CDR1 and CDR2 are SGHNT and YENEEA. CDR3 bases: TGTGCCAGCAGCTTAGTGGCTAGCGGGGTTTACAATGAGCAGTTCTTC. Its protein product is CASSLVASGVYNEQFF. The full variable domain, rest sourced from reference TRBV11-3 and TRBJ2-1, is EAGVVQSPRYKIIEKKQPVAFWCNPISGHNTLYWYLQNLGQGPELLIRYENEEAVDDSQLPKDRFSAERLKGVDSTLKIQPAELGDSAVYLCASSLVASGVYNEQFFGPGTRLTVL.

The V gene is TRBV4-2, the J gene TRBJ1-6; D unresolved. From germline, CDR1 is LGHNA and CDR2 YNFKEQ. This CDR3 region has 15 residues. V was clipped by 1 base and J by 9 bases, with 13 bases between them. The CDR3 is CASSQARGFGSPLHF. DNA of the CDR3: TGTGCCAGCAGCCAAGCCCGGGGATTTGGTTCACCCCTCCACTTT.

The gene calls are TRBV5-1 and TRBJ2-1, with TRBD2 identical over 9 bases. The CDR3 contains 15 residues. Per germline, CDR1 SGHRS and CDR2 YFSETQ. J gave up 9 bases and V 4 bases, and 11 bases lay outside the gene matches. The DNA of the CDR3 is TGCGCCAGCAGCGGCCAACTAGCGGGCCCCGGTGAGCAGTTCTTC. Protein product: CASSGQLAGPGEQFF.

CDR3 region: CASSPPGQGGKNTEAFF. CDR3 coding DNA: TGTGCCAGCTCACCACCGGGACAGGGCGGAAAGAACACTGAAGCTTTCTTT. The chain employs TRBV18 and TRBJ1-1; 9 nucleotides align to TRBD1. Germline values: CDR1 KGHSH, CDR2 LQKENI. V lost 0 bases and J lost 1; bases outside the gene matches: 6. The CDR3 totals 17 residues.

This sequence joins TRBV2 and TRBJ2-2; D remains unclear. Germline V lookup: CDR1 SNHLY, CDR2 FYNNEI. The V end was cut by 3 bases, the J end by 6 bases, with 5 bases between. This CDR3 is 12 amino acids long. The CDR3 spells CASSDYSGELFF. The CDR3 region has the DNA TGTGCCAGCAGTGACTACTCCGGGGAGCTGTTTTTT.

The rearrangement links TRBV19 to TRBJ2-2, with 9 bases aligning to TRBD1. The V segment lost 7 bases and the J segment 7 bases; nucleotides outside the gene matches: 7. This CDR3 contains 14 residues. Germline assignment: CDR1 LNHDA and CDR2 SQIVND (reference sequence). The CDR3: CASTDGQGIGELFF. The CDR3 nucleotides are TGTGCCAGTACCGATGGACAGGGGATCGGGGAGCTGTTTTTT. Full variable domain (rest looked up from reference TRBV19 and TRBJ2-2): DGGITQSPKYLFRKEGQNVTLSCEQNLNHDAMYWYRQDPGQGLRLIYYSQIVNDFQKGDIAEGYSVSREKKESFPLTVTSAQKNPTAFYLCASTDGQGIGELFFGEGSRLTVL.

The V gene is TRBV5-1, the J gene TRBJ2-3, with a possible D match to TRBD1 (6 bases). Germline loops: CDR1 SGHRS, CDR2 YFSETQ. The length of the CDR3 is 18 residues. Trimming left V 5 bases short and J 2 bases short, with 24 bases between. In DNA, the CDR3 is TGCGCCAGCAGGACTGGGGACCTAGCTCAGGGGACCACAGATACGCAGTATTTT. Protein product: CASRTGDLAQGTTDTQYF.

V usage is TRBV5-1 and J usage is TRBJ2-5; the D gene is possibly TRBD1 (7 bases). V was shortened by 5 bases and J by 5 bases, with 13 bases between the two germline ends. The germline V gene encodes CDR1 SGHRS and CDR2 YFSETQ. CDR3 size: 13 residues. CDR3: CASRWSGGETQYF. Written as DNA, the CDR3 is TGCGCCAGCAGATGGTCAGGGGGGGAGACCCAGTACTTC.

The chain recombines TRBV19 with TRBJ2-7, with 9 nucleotides matching TRBD1. Losses at the gene ends were 7 bases for V and 4 bases for J; bases not matched to a gene: 5. CDR3 length equals 13 residues. Germline V gene data show CDR1 as LNHDA and CDR2 as SQIVND (reference sequence). The CDR3: CASTGQGIYEQYF. For the CDR3, the DNA is TGTGCCAGTACGGGACAGGGCATATACGAGCAGTACTTC.

The CDR3 is CASSTSGTGFLGEQFF. In DNA form, the CDR3 reads TGTGCCAGTAGTACATCCGGGACAGGGTTTTTAGGTGAGCAGTTCTTC. The V and J genes are TRBV19 and TRBJ2-1; 9 nucleotides agree with TRBD1. With V trimmed by 4 bases and J by 9 bases, 13 bases remained unmatched. There are 16 residues in the CDR3. The germline gives CDR1 LNHDA, CDR2 SQIVND (reference sequence).

The chain uses TRBV24-1 and TRBJ1-1; the match to TRBD1 covers 7 bases. V shed 2 bases, J shed 1 base, and the junction held 12 bases outside the gene matches. The germline V gene has CDR1 KGHDR and CDR2 SFDVKD. There are 18 residues in the CDR3. In DNA, the CDR3 is TGTGCCACCAGTGATTGGACAGGTTTGCGCAGGTGGAACACTGAAGCTTTCTTT. Protein sequence: CATSDWTGLRRWNTEAFF.

The V gene is TRBV27, the J gene TRBJ2-1; D unclear. Trimming left V 6 bases short and J 0 bases short, with 12 bases between. The CDR3 extends over 15 amino acids. Germline V gene sequence: CDR1 MNHEY, CDR2 SMNVEV (reference sequence). This chain's CDR3 is CASRLRLSSYNEQFF. CDR3 sequence (DNA): TGTGCCAGCAGGCTCAGACTCAGCTCCTACAATGAGCAGTTCTTC.

The CDR3 bases are TGTGCCAGTAGTCGGGACAGGGCTAACTATGGCTACACCTTC. Protein sequence: CASSRDRANYGYTF. The rearrangement uses TRBV19 and TRBJ1-2; 9 positions match TRBD1. Looked up from germline, CDR1 is LNHDA and CDR2 is SQIVND (reference sequence). Germline trimming cut 5 bases from V and 0 bases from J; bases unmatched to any gene: 1. The CDR3 has 14 amino acids.

This clone occurred once. The chain uses TRBV30 and TRBJ1-2; TRBD1 matches at 9 bases. The germline V gene encodes CDR1 GTSNPN and CDR2 SVGIG (reference sequence). This CDR3 has 14 residues. With V trimmed by 3 bases and J by 8 bases, 10 bases remained unmatched. The CDR3 DNA is TGTGCCTGGAGAATAACCGGGACAGGGCTAGGCTACACCTTC. This gives the protein CAWRITGTGLGYTF.